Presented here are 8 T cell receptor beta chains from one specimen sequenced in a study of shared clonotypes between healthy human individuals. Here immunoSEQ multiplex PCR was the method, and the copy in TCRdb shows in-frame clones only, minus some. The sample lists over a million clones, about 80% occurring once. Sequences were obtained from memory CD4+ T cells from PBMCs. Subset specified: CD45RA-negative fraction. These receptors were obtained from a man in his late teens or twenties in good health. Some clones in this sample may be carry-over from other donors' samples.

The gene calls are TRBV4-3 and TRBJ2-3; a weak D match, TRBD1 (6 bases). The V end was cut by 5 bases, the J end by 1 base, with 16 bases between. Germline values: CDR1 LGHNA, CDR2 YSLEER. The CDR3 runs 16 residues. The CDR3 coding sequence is TGCGCCAGCAGCAACAGGGAATCGGACGGCACAGATACGCAGTATTTT. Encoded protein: CASSNRESDGTDTQYF.

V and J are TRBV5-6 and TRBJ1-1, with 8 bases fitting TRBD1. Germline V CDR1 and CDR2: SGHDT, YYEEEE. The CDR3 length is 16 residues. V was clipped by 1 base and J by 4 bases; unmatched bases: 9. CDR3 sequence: CASSLRGGQGVTEAFF. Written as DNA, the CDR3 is TGTGCCAGCAGCTTGAGAGGTGGACAGGGCGTCACTGAAGCTTTCTTT.

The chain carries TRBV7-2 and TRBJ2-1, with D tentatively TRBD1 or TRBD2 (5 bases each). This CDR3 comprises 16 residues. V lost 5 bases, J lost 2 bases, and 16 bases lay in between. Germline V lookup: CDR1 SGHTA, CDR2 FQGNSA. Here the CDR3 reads CASSPRGRGAYNEQFF. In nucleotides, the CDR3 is TGTGCCAGCAGCCCCCGGGGCCGCGGAGCCTACAATGAGCAGTTCTTC.

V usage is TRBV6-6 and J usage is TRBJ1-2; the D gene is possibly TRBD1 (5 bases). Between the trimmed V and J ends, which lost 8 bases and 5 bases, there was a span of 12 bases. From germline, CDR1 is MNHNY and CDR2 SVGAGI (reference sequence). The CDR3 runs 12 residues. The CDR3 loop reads CASCVGGYGYTF. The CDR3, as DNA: TGTGCCAGCTGCGTGGGGGGGTATGGCTACACCTTC.

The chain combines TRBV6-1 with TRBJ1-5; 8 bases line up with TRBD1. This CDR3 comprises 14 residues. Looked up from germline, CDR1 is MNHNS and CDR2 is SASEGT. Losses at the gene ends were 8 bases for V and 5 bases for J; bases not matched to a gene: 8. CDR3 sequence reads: CASGRTGNDQPQHF. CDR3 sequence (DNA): TGTGCCAGCGGACGGACAGGGAACGATCAGCCCCAGCATTTT.

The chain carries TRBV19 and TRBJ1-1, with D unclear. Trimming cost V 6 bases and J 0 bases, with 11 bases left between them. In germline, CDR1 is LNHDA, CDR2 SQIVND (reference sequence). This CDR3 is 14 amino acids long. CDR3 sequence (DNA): TGTGCCAGTAGAGAGGAGCGAATGAACACTGAAGCTTTCTTT. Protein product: CASREERMNTEAFF.

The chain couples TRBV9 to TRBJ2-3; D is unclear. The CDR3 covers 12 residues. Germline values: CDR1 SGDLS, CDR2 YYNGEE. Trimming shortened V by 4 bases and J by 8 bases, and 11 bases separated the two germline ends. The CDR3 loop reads CASSPQGGTQYF. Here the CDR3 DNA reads TGTGCCAGCAGCCCTCAAGGTGGTACGCAGTATTTT.

The CDR3 here is CASSYGVGTGVNEQFF. The CDR3 DNA is TGTGCCAGCAGTTACGGGGTGGGGACAGGGGTCAATGAGCAGTTCTTC. The chain combines TRBV6-5 with TRBJ2-1; 10 bases fit TRBD1. The CDR3 extends over 16 amino acids. J was trimmed by 6 bases and V by 2 bases; bases with no gene match: 7. Germline V gene data show CDR1 as MNHEY and CDR2 as SVGAGI.